A selection of T cell receptor beta chains follows, all from one sample in a study of response to subunit inactivated influenza vaccine. TCRdb passed the RT-PCR reads through MiXCR, listing each CDR3 protein once. Of hundreds of thousands of distinct CDR3 sequences in the sample, 11% to 15% are singletons; the top ten hold around 7.6%. The sequencing here drew on PBMCs from blood, taken roughly 2 weeks before vaccination. All receptors come from a man between 50 and 59 years old who received an inactivated influenza vaccine. Both conserved end residues are part of each CDR3. A D gene is named only where the DNA matches it firmly. Clone size appears in some rows only: once, few, many, or a class for an expanded clone.

v_call	d_call	j_call	clone_size	cdr3_nt	cdr3_aa
TRBV11-2	TRBD2	TRBJ2-1	NA	TGTGCCAGCAGCTTAGTAACAGGACTAGTTTCCTACAATGAGCAGTTCTTC	CASSLVTGLVSYNEQFF
TRBV5-4	TRBD1	TRBJ2-7	few	TGTGCCAGCAGCCGCCGGACAGGACTCTTCGCCTACGAGCAGTACTTC	CASSRRTGLFAYEQYF
TRBV15	NA	TRBJ2-6	NA	TGTGCCACCAGCAGCGCAAGGTGGGACACCGACCGCTCTGGGGCCAACGTCCTGACTTTC	CATSSARWDTDRSGANVLTF
TRBV19	TRBD1	TRBJ2-2	NA	TGTGCCAGTAGACAACAGGGGGTAGCCGGGGAGCTGTTTTTT	CASRQQGVAGELFF
TRBV5-1	TRBD1	TRBJ2-5	NA	TGCGCCAGCAGCTGGGGGCCGGGACAGGGAAGGACGGAGACCCAGTACTTC	CASSWGPGQGRTETQYF
TRBV30	TRBD2	TRBJ2-5	NA	TGTGCCTGTTCTCCCAGGGACTACCCACTAAAAGACACCCAGTACTTC	CACSPRDYPLKDTQYF
TRBV29-1	NA	TRBJ2-5	few	TGCAGCTTCCGAAGGGAACAGGGCGCCCTTCAAGAGACCCAGTACTTC	CSFRREQGALQETQYF
TRBV2	NA	TRBJ2-2	NA	TGTGCCAGCAGTAGGGGCGTCTTCGGGGAGCTGTTTTTT	CASSRGVFGELFF
TRBV12-3/TRBV12-4	NA	TRBJ1-2	NA	TGTGCCAGCAGCCCCCGGAACTATGGCTACACCTTC	CASSPRNYGYTF
TRBV25-1	NA	TRBJ2-7	few	TGTGCCAGCTCAGCTTCCTACAGGAGGAGGGAGCAGTACTTC	CASSASYRRREQYF
TRBV20-1	NA	TRBJ1-5	few	TGCAGTGTCACCGACCGTTTCGGGGGCAATCAGCCCCAGCATTTT	CSVTDRFGGNQPQHF
TRBV30	TRBD2	TRBJ2-3	NA	TGTGCCTGGAGTCTTAGCGGGGGGGCAGATACGCAGTATTTT	CAWSLSGGADTQYF
TRBV4-1	NA	TRBJ1-2	NA	TGCGCCAGCAGCCAAGAGCCGGGAGTGTATGGCTACACCTTC	CASSQEPGVYGYTF
TRBV2	TRBD1	TRBJ1-6	NA	TGTGCCAGTGGGCAGGGACAGAATTCACCCCTCCACTTT	CASGQGQNSPLHF
TRBV29-1	NA	TRBJ2-5	many	TGCAGCGCCGGACTTGAGACCCAGTACTTC	CSAGLETQYF
TRBV29-1	TRBD2	TRBJ2-5	many	TGCAGCGCCCGACGGGGGGAACAAGAGACCCAGTACTTC	CSARRGEQETQYF
TRBV4-1	NA	TRBJ2-3	few	TGCGCCAGCAGCCAAGGGCAGGGATTTTGGGATACGCAGTATTTT	CASSQGQGFWDTQYF
TRBV7-9	NA	TRBJ2-7	NA	TGTGCCAGCAGCTTAGGACAGGTAATCTCCTACGAGCAGTACTTC	CASSLGQVISYEQYF
TRBV20-1	NA	TRBJ2-3	many	TGCAGTGCTAGAGCTGAAGTGGGGGGCACAGATACGCAGTATTTT	CSARAEVGGTDTQYF
TRBV4-2	TRBD1	TRBJ1-3	few	TGTGCCAGCAGCCAAGCCCAGGGGGCAGGTGGAAACACCATATATTTT	CASSQAQGAGGNTIYF
TRBV29-1	NA	TRBJ2-1	NA	TGCAGCGTTCTCCTAGGGTGGAATGAGCAGTTCTTC	CSVLLGWNEQFF
TRBV2	NA	TRBJ2-7	NA	TGTGCCAGCAGTGAAACGGAGAGGGTTCCCACCTACGAGCAGTACTTC	CASSETERVPTYEQYF
TRBV7-2	NA	TRBJ2-1	few	TGTGCCAGCAGCTTAGGAGGGATAACCTCCAATGAGCAGTTCTTC	CASSLGGITSNEQFF
TRBV6-2/TRBV6-3	NA	TRBJ2-7	NA	TGTGCCAGCAGAGTTGCGTCCTACGAGCAGTACTTC	CASRVASYEQYF
TRBV11-2	TRBD2	TRBJ2-1	NA	TGTGCCAGCAGCTTAGTCTCGGCTAGCGGGGATTACAGGGGCAATGAGCAGTTCTTC	CASSLVSASGDYRGNEQFF
TRBV29-1	NA	TRBJ2-7	NA	TGCAGCGTTGAGTTCAAAGGGGACTACGAGCAGTACTTC	CSVEFKGDYEQYF
TRBV6-1	NA	TRBJ2-1	NA	TGTGCCAGCAGAGACTGGGACGAAACCCACAATGAGCAGTTCTTC	CASRDWDETHNEQFF
TRBV4-1	NA	TRBJ1-6	few	TGCGCCAGCAGCCAGGGCTTTTTCAGGACTGGCAATTCACCCCTCCACTTT	CASSQGFFRTGNSPLHF
TRBV3-1	TRBD2	TRBJ2-4	NA	TGTGCCAGCAGCCTCGGGGGGGCGGTAGCCAAAAACATTCAGTACTTC	CASSLGGAVAKNIQYF
TRBV20-1	NA	TRBJ2-5	few	TGCAGTGCTAGAAGCTCTCTCAGCAACCAAGAGACCCAGTACTTC	CSARSSLSNQETQYF
TRBV20-1	TRBD2	TRBJ2-1	few	TGCAGGGCCGAGGGACTAGCGACAAAGTACCCCTACAATGAGCAGTTCTTC	CRAEGLATKYPYNEQFF
TRBV5-1	TRBD2	TRBJ2-3	many	TGCGCCAGCAGCCCGGTTGGCGGGAGAAGTGCAGATACGCAGTATTTT	CASSPVGGRSADTQYF
TRBV3-1	NA	TRBJ1-1	few	TGTGCCAGCAGCCAAGAGTTCTATAACACTGAAGCTTTCTTT	CASSQEFYNTEAFF
TRBV6-1	TRBD2	TRBJ2-3	few	TGTGCCACTCCCGGGACTAGCGGTACAGATACGCAGTATTTT	CATPGTSGTDTQYF
TRBV5-1	NA	TRBJ2-7	few	TGCGCCAGCAGCTCACGAATGGGAGAGCCCTACGAGCAGTACTTC	CASSSRMGEPYEQYF
TRBV3-1	NA	TRBJ1-5	many	TGTGCCAGCAGTCAGGCTAGCAATAGCAATCAGCCCCAGCATTTT	CASSQASNSNQPQHF
TRBV5-5	TRBD1	TRBJ1-2	many	TGTGCCAGCAGCTCGACAGGGCCCTATGGCTACACCTTC	CASSSTGPYGYTF
TRBV27	NA	TRBJ1-6	few	TGTGCCAGCAGCGAGGGGCAGGGCCTCTATAATTCACCCCTCCACTTT	CASSEGQGLYNSPLHF
TRBV2	TRBD1	TRBJ1-4	NA	TGTGCCAGCAGAGCCGCGAAATCAGGGGGTTCAAATGAAAAACTGTTTTTT	CASRAAKSGGSNEKLFF
TRBV10-2	TRBD2	TRBJ2-5	few	TGCGCCAGCAGTGATTCCCACTCAACTAGCGGGGAGGAACAAGAGACCCAGTACTTC	CASSDSHSTSGEEQETQYF
TRBV10-3	NA	TRBJ1-1	NA	TGTGCCATCCGCCGGGGGGGGAGGAACACTGAAGCTTTCTTT	CAIRRGGRNTEAFF
TRBV27	NA	TRBJ2-5	NA	TGTGCCAGCAGTTTAACCCTGGGGGGACTAGAGACCCAGTACTTC	CASSLTLGGLETQYF